The T cell receptor beta chain described here comes from a study of blood T cell repertoires in COVID-19. Study summary: Sites in the United States, Italy and Spain provided acute and convalescent COVID-19 samples. PBMCs, B-cell-depleted T cells, or T cells provided the cDNA or gDNA that made up the material.

As processed by the authors: Reference gene primer amplification yielded estimated nucleated cell counts. The assay was immunoSEQ multiplex PCR, and TCRdb's table has in-frame clones only and misses some. That table gives V, J and clone size, and the DNA gave D and trimming. The table has under 250,000 clones, 70% to 90% seen once. V dropped 0 bases and J dropped 3 bases, with 3 bases sitting between them. Germline-derived CDR1 and CDR2 are SEHNR and FQNEAQ (reference sequence). There are 13 residues in the CDR3. The sequencing sample was made of peripheral blood. This sequence joins TRBV7-9 and TRBJ1-3; no clear D. This TCR was sampled from a woman between 70 and 85 years old with active or convalescent COVID-19. The CDR3 spells CASSLAHGNTIYF. CDR3 in DNA: TGTGCCAGCAGCTTAGCCCATGGAAACACCATATATTTT.